These 13 T cell receptor beta chains share one sample of origin, sequenced in a study of technical replicates of blood from a handful of donors. Measured with immunoSEQ multiplex PCR; TCRdb has only the in-frame clones, and not every one. Of 99,000 or so clones listed, about 96% are singletons. What was sequenced was T cells isolated from PBMCs. All receptors come from a human donor in good health.

The gene calls are TRBV6-4 and TRBJ2-2, with TRBD2 identical over 12 bases. V lost 9 bases to trimming and J lost 2 bases; unmatched junction nucleotides: 13. The CDR3 is 18 residues long. Germline V gene data show CDR1 as MRHNA and CDR2 as SNTAGT. The DNA of the CDR3 is TGTGCCAGTCGGGCTCTAGCGGGAGGGCCGGTCAACACCGGGGAGCTGTTTTTT. Translating gives CASRALAGGPVNTGELFF.

The V gene is TRBV6-4, the J gene TRBJ2-1, with TRBD2 matching 10 bases. This CDR3 contains 14 residues. Trimming at V came to 5 bases and at J to 3 bases, leaving 1 base not matched to a gene. Per germline, CDR1 MRHNA and CDR2 SNTAGT. CDR3 protein: CASSRTSGYNEQFF. DNA for the CDR3: TGTGCCAGCAGTCGGACTAGCGGCTACAATGAGCAGTTCTTC.

This sequence joins TRBV27 and TRBJ2-1; D call uncertain. Per the germline V gene, CDR1 is MNHEY and CDR2 is SMNVEV (reference sequence). CDR3 length equals 12 residues. V was trimmed by 7 bases and J by 6 bases, leaving 10 bases between them. CDR3 in amino acids: CASKRIGNEQFF. CDR3 sequence (DNA): TGTGCCAGCAAGCGAATAGGCAATGAGCAGTTCTTC.

The chain recombines TRBV7-9 with TRBJ2-2; D uncertain. Trimming took 1 base from V and 4 from J, leaving 7 bases between them. CDR3 length: 14 residues. CDR1 and CDR2 from the germline V gene are SEHNR and FQNEAQ (reference sequence). The CDR3 spells CASSLVPGTGELFF. The CDR3 nucleotides are TGTGCCAGCAGCTTAGTCCCAGGCACCGGGGAGCTGTTTTTT.

J is TRBJ2-4 and V is TRBV29-1, with TRBD1 matching 8 bases. The CDR3 contains 14 residues. CDR1 is SQVTM, CDR2 ANQGSEA, per germline. V was pared by 0 bases and J by 11 bases, with 9 bases of the junction left unmatched. The DNA of the CDR3 is TGCAGCGTTGAAGATCTCCAGGGGGCAACGGTTCAGTACTTC. It codes for CSVEDLQGATVQYF. The full variable domain, its missing parts supplied by reference TRBV29-1 and TRBJ2-4, is SAVISQKPSRDICQRGTSLTIQCQVDSQVTMMFWYRQQPGQSLTLIATANQGSEATYESGFVIDKFPISRPNLTFSTLTVSNMSPEDSSIYLCSVEDLQGATVQYFGAGTRLSVL.

The chain carries TRBV6-6 and TRBJ1-2; TRBD1 matches at 9 bases. The CDR3 has 15 amino acids. V was clipped by 4 bases and J by 4 bases; unmatched bases: 7. Germline CDR1 MNHNY, CDR2 SVGAGI (reference sequence). CDR3 bases: TGTGCCAGCAGTTTAGGGGACAGGGTATCCTATGGCTACACCTTC. It is translated as CASSLGDRVSYGYTF.

The gene calls are TRBV28 and TRBJ2-7; 7 bases are shared with TRBD1. This CDR3 has 12 residues. Trimming at V came to 7 bases and at J to 3 bases, leaving 3 bases not matched to a gene. Germline lookup yields CDR1 MDHEN and CDR2 SYDVKM. The CDR3 sequence is CASNPGGYEQYF. The CDR3 bases are TGTGCCAGCAACCCAGGGGGCTACGAGCAGTACTTC.

V and J are TRBV18 and TRBJ2-5, with TRBD1 matching 9 bases. This CDR3 spans 15 amino acids. Losses at the gene ends were 3 bases for V and 1 base for J; bases not matched to a gene: 3. From germline, CDR1 is KGHSH and CDR2 LQKENI. CDR3 protein: CASSPGTGPQETQYF. The CDR3, as DNA: TGTGCCAGCTCACCCGGGACAGGGCCCCAAGAGACCCAGTACTTC.

The chain links TRBV5-4 to TRBJ1-1; perhaps TRBD1 as D (5 bases). In germline, CDR1 is SGHNT, CDR2 YYREEE (reference sequence). CDR3 length: 14 amino acids. Between the trimmed V and J ends, which lost 2 bases and 0 bases, there was a span of 8 bases. This chain's CDR3 is CASSLPQVNTEAFF. DNA of the CDR3: TGTGCCAGCAGCTTACCACAGGTGAACACTGAAGCTTTCTTT.

The rearrangement uses TRBV2 and TRBJ2-1; 14 bases agree with TRBD2. Looked up from germline, CDR1 is SNHLY and CDR2 is FYNNEI. The V gene end was trimmed by 5 bases and the J gene end by 6 bases; junction bases not matched to a gene: 6. The length of the CDR3 is 16 residues. DNA of the CDR3: TGTGCCAGCAGTCCAACGACTAGCGGGGGGGCCAATGAGCAGTTCTTC. It translates to CASSPTTSGGANEQFF.

The chain carries TRBV30 and TRBJ1-2, with D maybe TRBD1 (6 bases). This CDR3 has 15 amino acids. V lost 0 bases, J lost 0 bases, and 11 bases lay in between. Germline CDR1 is GTSNPN and CDR2 is SVGIG (reference sequence). This chain's CDR3 is CAWSVPGGTNYGYTF. The DNA for the CDR3 is TGTGCCTGGAGTGTACCGGGGGGCACTAACTATGGCTACACCTTC.

The V gene is TRBV5-1, the J gene TRBJ2-7, with TRBD1 identical over 11 bases. The ends lost 4 bases at V and 5 bases at J; junction bases unmatched: 5. This CDR3 is 14 amino acids long. The germline V gene has CDR1 SGHRS and CDR2 YFSETQ. The CDR3 region is CASSPGQGDHEQYF. The CDR3 DNA reads as TGCGCCAGCAGCCCGGGACAGGGGGACCACGAGCAGTACTTC.

The chain links TRBV9 to TRBJ2-7; 7 positions agree with TRBD1. The CDR3 is 15 amino acids. Germline CDR1 is SGDLS and CDR2 is YYNGEE. Unmatched junction bases numbered 12, after V lost 3 bases and J lost 6 bases. The CDR3 protein is CASSAFGTATPEQYF. In nucleotides, the CDR3 is TGTGCCAGCAGCGCCTTCGGGACAGCTACTCCCGAGCAGTACTTC.